One T cell receptor (beta chain) is described in this entry. Antigen unknown. This entry belongs to a study of spatial heterogeneity in lung cancer. Overall study findings and caveats: The study found that expanded intratumoral alpha and beta TCR counts tracked tumor mutation counts.

A single record per CDR3 protein comes from TCRdb applying MiXCR to the 5' RACE reads. Of around 11,000 distinct CDR3 sequences in the sample, 7.9% are singletons; the top ten hold around a fifth. Described time point: sample taken at primary tumor resection. In germline, CDR1 is SGHTA, CDR2 FQGNSA. V was trimmed by 1 base and J by 4 bases, leaving 7 bases between them. This CDR3 has 13 amino acids. The TCR sequence derives from a female donor with early-stage non-small cell lung cancer. The chain is built from TRBV7-2 and TRBJ2-5; D not certain. Sequenced material: lung tumor tissue, taken at surgery. The CDR3 reads CASSLGPTETQYF. In nucleotides, the CDR3 is TGTGCCAGCAGCTTAGGGCCCACAGAGACCCAGTACTTC.